These 16 T cell receptor beta chains were all obtained from the same sample, sequenced in a study of vaccination effects on CD4 cells after COVID-19. Their antigen targets remain unknown. Produced via immunoSEQ multiplex PCR; TCRdb's table is partial and in-frame only. Of 75,000 to 100,000 clones in the sample, roughly 73% are singletons; the top ten hold over 0.95%. Before sequencing, viral peptide pools were used by the ViraFEST assay to expand antigen-specific CD4+ T cells. Following 10 days of culture, CD4+ T cells were isolated. Of the BNT162b2 and mRNA-1273 vaccines, participants received two doses of one or the other. Sequenced material: CD4+ T cells from PBMCs cultured with HCoV-OC43 spike peptides, taken after COVID-19 vaccination. The subset: HCoV-OC43 spike overlapping peptide pool stimulation. The receptors here all came from a human donor who received a COVID-19 vaccine.

The V gene is TRBV19, the J gene TRBJ2-2; 7 nucleotides line up with TRBD2. Germline lookup yields CDR1 LNHDA and CDR2 SQIVND (reference sequence). V trimming: 7 bases; J trimming: 0 bases; junction bases outside the gene matches: 5. CDR3 size: 15 residues. The CDR3 coding sequence is TGTGCCAGTACCGTGGGACTATCGAACACCGGGGAGCTGTTTTTT. Translated, it gives CASTVGLSNTGELFF.

This clone was counted only a few times. The V gene is TRBV5-1, the J gene TRBJ1-2; D remains unclear. The CDR3 loop spans 14 amino acids. V lost 0 bases and J 5 bases, leaving 11 bases between the germline ends. Germline V CDR1 and CDR2: SGHRS, YFSETQ. CDR3 sequence: CASSLGQTEYGYTF. DNA of the CDR3: TGCGCCAGCAGCTTGGGCCAGACCGAATATGGCTACACCTTC.

V is TRBV5-1 and J is TRBJ1-4, with D tentatively TRBD1 (6 bases). CDR3 length equals 16 residues. Trimming pared 4 bases from V and 0 bases from J, leaving 13 bases between. Germline V gene lookup returns CDR1 SGHRS and CDR2 YFSETQ. The CDR3: CASSQTGTATNEKLFF. The CDR3 region has the DNA TGCGCCAGCAGCCAAACAGGGACCGCAACTAATGAAAAACTGTTTTTT.

This chain connects TRBV19 to TRBJ2-1; 8 bases line up with TRBD2. This CDR3 spans 18 amino acids. Germline V lookup: CDR1 LNHDA, CDR2 SQIVND (reference sequence). V lost 5 bases to trimming and J lost 5 bases; unmatched junction nucleotides: 17. The CDR3 loop is CASSPSQERGGLDNEQFF. In nucleotides, the CDR3 is TGTGCCAGTAGTCCCTCCCAGGAACGGGGGGGCCTTGACAATGAGCAGTTCTTC.

The chain recombines TRBV5-1 with TRBJ2-1; possibly TRBD2 for D (5 bases). Trimming cost V 2 bases and J 1 base, with 16 bases left between them. The CDR3 loop spans 17 amino acids. CDR1 is SGHRS and CDR2 is YFSETQ in the germline V gene. CDR3 DNA: TGCGCCAGCAGCTTCGGGATAGTCCCAGAGTCCTACAATGAGCAGTTCTTC. This gives the protein CASSFGIVPESYNEQFF.

This clone was observed a single time. In DNA form, the CDR3 reads TGTGCCAGTAGGGACAGGGCTGGGGCCAACGTCCTGACTTTC. Its protein is CASRDRAGANVLTF. V and J are TRBV19 and TRBJ2-6; 8 bases are shared with TRBD1. Germline V CDR1 and CDR2: LNHDA, SQIVND (reference sequence). The CDR3 is made up of 14 amino acids. Germline trimming cut 6 bases from V and 2 bases from J; bases unmatched to any gene: 0.

As to this clone: The identical CDR3 is also encoded by other nucleotide sequences in the sample. The V gene is TRBV27, the J gene TRBJ1-5; D unresolved. V lost 4 bases and J 2 bases, leaving 12 bases between the germline ends. This CDR3 has 15 residues. From germline, CDR1 is MNHEY and CDR2 SMNVEV (reference sequence). The CDR3, as DNA: TGTGCCAGCAGTTACAGAGGTCCGGGCAATCAGCCCCAGCATTTT. It specifies CASSYRGPGNQPQHF.

In nucleotides, the CDR3 is TGTGCCGGAGGGAAGGGGACCGAATCTGGAAACACCATATATTTT. It encodes CAGGKGTESGNTIYF. V usage is TRBV30 and J usage is TRBJ1-3, with D possibly being TRBD1 (5 bases). The V and J ends lost 8 bases and 1 base respectively, with 18 bases between them. The V gene's germline CDR1 is GTSNPN and CDR2 SVGIG (reference sequence). CDR3 length equals 15 residues. The whole variable domain, filled in from reference TRBV30 and TRBJ1-3, reads SQTIHQWPATLVQPVGSPLSLECTVEGTSNPNLYWYRQAAGRGLQLLFYSVGIGQISSEVPQNLSASRPQDRQFILSSKKLLLSDSGFYLCAGGKGTESGNTIYFGEGSWLTVV.

The J gene is TRBJ1-5, the V gene TRBV6-1; D unresolved. V lost 2 bases, J lost 4 bases, and 9 bases lay in between. The CDR3 extends over 14 amino acids. Germline CDR1 MNHNS, CDR2 SASEGT. The CDR3 loop reads CASSEIVRNQPQHF. The DNA for the CDR3 is TGTGCCAGCAGTGAAATTGTGAGAAATCAGCCCCAGCATTTT.

The chain carries TRBV5-6 and TRBJ2-1, with 15 bases fitting TRBD2. The CDR3 consists of 16 residues. Germline values: CDR1 SGHDT, CDR2 YYEEEE. The V segment lost 5 bases and the J segment 16 bases; nucleotides outside the gene matches: 16. The CDR3 loop is CASRREGLAGGPISFF. In DNA, the CDR3 is TGTGCCAGCAGGCGCGAGGGACTAGCGGGGGGCCCCATTAGCTTCTTC.

The J gene is TRBJ1-3, the V gene TRBV9; D remains ambiguous. The germline V gene has CDR1 SGDLS and CDR2 YYNGEE. Trimming left V 3 bases short and J 4 bases short, with 11 bases between. The CDR3 has 14 amino acids. In nucleotides, the CDR3 is TGTGCCAGCAGCGCCGATTTCGACGGAAACACCATATATTTT. Its translation: CASSADFDGNTIYF.

This clone showed up just a few times. V is TRBV6-5 and J is TRBJ1-3; 7 bases map to TRBD1. The germline CDR1 and CDR2 sequences are MNHEY and SVGAGI. This CDR3 contains 13 residues. With 8 bases clipped from V and 8 bases from J, the junction kept 9 bases outside the gene matches. The CDR3: CASGRQGGDTIYF. The CDR3 DNA reads TGTGCCAGCGGCAGACAGGGAGGAGACACCATATATTTT.

V and J are TRBV18 and TRBJ2-5; possible D gene TRBD1, 5 bases. The CDR3 has 16 amino acids. The ends were cut back, 1 base at V and 5 bases at J, with 17 bases in the middle. In germline, CDR1 is KGHSH, CDR2 LQKENI. The CDR3 region has the DNA TGTGCCAGCTCACCACTCGGTGCCAGGGTCGGGGAGACCCAGTACTTC. Translation: CASSPLGARVGETQYF.

The chain links TRBV7-9 to TRBJ1-1; TRBD1 matches at 8 bases. CDR3 length: 15 amino acids. Germline V CDR1 and CDR2: SEHNR, FQNEAQ (reference sequence). V was clipped by 2 bases and J by 10 bases; unmatched bases: 12. The CDR3 here is CASSLIETGVIGAFF. The CDR3 coding sequence is TGTGCCAGCAGCTTAATTGAGACAGGGGTTATAGGAGCTTTCTTT.

The V and J genes are TRBV3-1 (or the pseudogene TRBV3-2) and TRBJ2-2; no firm D call. The V gene lost 4 bases and the J gene lost 4 bases, with 7 bases spanning the gap. Germline V gene lookup returns CDR1 LGHDT and CDR2 YNNKEL (reference sequence). The CDR3 has 13 amino acids. CDR3 DNA: TGTGCCAGCAGCCGGGGTGTCACCGGGGAGCTGTTTTTT. Translated, it gives CASSRGVTGELFF.

The chain joins TRBV30 to TRBJ1-4, with D unresolved. CDR1 and CDR2 from the germline V gene are GTSNPN and SVGIG (reference sequence). Deletions cut 1 base from V and 8 bases from J, with 14 bases between. The length of the CDR3 is 14 residues. This chain's CDR3 is CAWSALLVSEKLFF. In DNA form, the CDR3 reads TGTGCCTGGAGTGCCCTCTTAGTGTCAGAAAAACTGTTTTTT.